This T cell receptor beta chain was captured by sequencing in a study of cytomegalovirus exposure and HLA in healthy donors. This clone was recorded a few times. The antigen remains unidentified. Primers included in the PCR were 60 Vbeta and 13 Jbeta primers. The repertoire was sequenced with immunoSEQ multiplex PCR; TCRdb's copy has only in-frame clones and lacks some. This table holds about 160,000 clones, over 80% found once. This CDR3 is 15 amino acids long. Trimming removed 0 bases at V and 0 bases at J, with 9 bases between. From germline, CDR1 is SGHRS and CDR2 YFSETQ. Broader study findings: Links to common viral pathogens appeared, in a later analysis, for several of the most significant clusters.

The sample comprised PBMCs. The chain carries TRBV5-1 and TRBJ1-1, with D uncertain. The TCR comes from a boy aged 2 to 10 in good health and CMV-seronegative. This chain's CDR3 is CASSLEGLVNTEAFF. The CDR3 DNA follows: TGCGCCAGCAGCTTGGAAGGCCTAGTGAACACTGAAGCTTTCTTT.